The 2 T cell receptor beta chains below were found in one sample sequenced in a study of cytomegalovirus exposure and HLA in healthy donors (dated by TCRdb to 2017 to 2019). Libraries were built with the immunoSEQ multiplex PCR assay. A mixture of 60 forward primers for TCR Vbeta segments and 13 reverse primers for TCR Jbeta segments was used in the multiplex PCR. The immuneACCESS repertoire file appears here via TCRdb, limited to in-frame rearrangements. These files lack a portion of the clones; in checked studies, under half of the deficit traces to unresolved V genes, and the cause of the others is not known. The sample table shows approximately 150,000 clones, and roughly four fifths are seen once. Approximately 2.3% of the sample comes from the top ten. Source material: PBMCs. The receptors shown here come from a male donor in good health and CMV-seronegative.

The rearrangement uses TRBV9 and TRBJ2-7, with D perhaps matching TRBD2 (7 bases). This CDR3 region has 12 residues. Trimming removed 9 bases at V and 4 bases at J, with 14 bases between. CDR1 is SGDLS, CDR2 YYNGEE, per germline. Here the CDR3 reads CAKRGGRYEQYF. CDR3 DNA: TGTGCCAAGAGGGGGGGACGGTACGAGCAGTACTTC. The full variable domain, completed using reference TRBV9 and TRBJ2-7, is DSGVTQTPKHLITATGQRVTLRCSPRSGDLSVYWYQQSLDQGLQFLIQYYNGEERAKGNILERFSAQQFPDLHSELNLSSLELGDSALYFCAKRGGRYEQYFGPGTRLTVT.

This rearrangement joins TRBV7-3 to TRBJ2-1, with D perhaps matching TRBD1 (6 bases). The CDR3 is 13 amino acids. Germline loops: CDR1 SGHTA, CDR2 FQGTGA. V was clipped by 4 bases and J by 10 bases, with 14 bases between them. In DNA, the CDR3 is TGTGCCAGCAGCTCAACACAGGGCGGAGAGCAGTTCTTC. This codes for CASSSTQGGEQFF. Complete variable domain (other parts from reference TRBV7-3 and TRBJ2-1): GAGVSQTPSNKVTEKGKYVELRCDPISGHTALYWYRQSLGQGPEFLIYFQGTGAADDSGLPNDRFFAVRPEGSVSTLKIQRTERGDSAVYLCASSSTQGGEQFFGPGTRLTVL.